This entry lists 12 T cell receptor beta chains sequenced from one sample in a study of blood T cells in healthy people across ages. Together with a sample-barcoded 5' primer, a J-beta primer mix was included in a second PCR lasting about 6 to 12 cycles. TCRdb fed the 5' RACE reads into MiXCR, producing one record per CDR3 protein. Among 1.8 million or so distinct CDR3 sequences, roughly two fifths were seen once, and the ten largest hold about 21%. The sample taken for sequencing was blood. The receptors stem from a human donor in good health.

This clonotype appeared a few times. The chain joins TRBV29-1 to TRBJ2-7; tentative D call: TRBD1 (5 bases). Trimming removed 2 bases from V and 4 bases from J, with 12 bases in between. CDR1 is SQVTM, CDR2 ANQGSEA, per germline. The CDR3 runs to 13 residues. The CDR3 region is CSVEILSGYEQYF. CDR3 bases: TGCAGCGTTGAAATTCTGTCAGGGTACGAGCAGTACTTC.

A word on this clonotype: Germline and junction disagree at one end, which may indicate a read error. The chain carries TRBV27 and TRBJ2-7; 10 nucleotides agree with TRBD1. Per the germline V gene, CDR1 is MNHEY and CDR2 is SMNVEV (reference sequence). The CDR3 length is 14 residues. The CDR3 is CTRSRQGAGYEQYF. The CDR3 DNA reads TGTACCAGGAGCCGACAGGGGGCAGGGTACGAGCAGTACTTC.

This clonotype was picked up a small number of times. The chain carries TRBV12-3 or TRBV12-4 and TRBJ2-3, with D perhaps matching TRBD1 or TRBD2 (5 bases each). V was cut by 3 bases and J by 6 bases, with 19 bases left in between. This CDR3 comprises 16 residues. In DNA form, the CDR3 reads TGTGCCAGCAGTTTGGGTGGGGCGGCGGGCCCGGATACGCAGTATTTT. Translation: CASSLGGAAGPDTQYF.

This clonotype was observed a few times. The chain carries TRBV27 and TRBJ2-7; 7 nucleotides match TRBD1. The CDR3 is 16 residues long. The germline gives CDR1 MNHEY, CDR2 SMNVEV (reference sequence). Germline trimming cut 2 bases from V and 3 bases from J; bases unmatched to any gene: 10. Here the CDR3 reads CASSLKGRGLIYEQYF. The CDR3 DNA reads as TGTGCCAGCAGTTTAAAAGGCAGGGGGTTGATCTACGAGCAGTACTTC.

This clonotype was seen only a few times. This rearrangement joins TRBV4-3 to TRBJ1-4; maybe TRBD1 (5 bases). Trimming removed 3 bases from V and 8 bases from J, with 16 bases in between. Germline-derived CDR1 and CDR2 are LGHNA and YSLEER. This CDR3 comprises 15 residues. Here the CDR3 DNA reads TGCGCCAGCAGCCACAGGGATCGAGATGAGGAAAAACTGTTTTTT. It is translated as CASSHRDRDEEKLFF.

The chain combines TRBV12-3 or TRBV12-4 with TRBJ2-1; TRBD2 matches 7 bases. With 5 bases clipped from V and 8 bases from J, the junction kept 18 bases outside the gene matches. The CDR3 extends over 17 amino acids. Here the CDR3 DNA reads TGTGCCAGCAGTCGACTCTCTCTGGCAGGGAGGGTGGATGAGCAGTTCTTC. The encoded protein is CASSRLSLAGRVDEQFF.

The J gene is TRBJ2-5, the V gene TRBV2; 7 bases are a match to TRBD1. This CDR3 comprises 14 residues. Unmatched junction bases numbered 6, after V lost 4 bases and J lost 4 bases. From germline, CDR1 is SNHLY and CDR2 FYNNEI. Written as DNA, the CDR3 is TGTGCCAGCAGTGGACAGGGCGTGGGAGAGACCCAGTACTTC. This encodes CASSGQGVGETQYF.

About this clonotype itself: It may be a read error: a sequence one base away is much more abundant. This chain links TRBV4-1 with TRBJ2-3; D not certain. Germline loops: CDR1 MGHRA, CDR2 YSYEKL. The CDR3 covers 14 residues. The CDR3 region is CASSQGPRVPNWDF. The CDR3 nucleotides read TGCGCCAGCAGCCAAGGACCTAGGGTACCAAACTGGGATTTT.

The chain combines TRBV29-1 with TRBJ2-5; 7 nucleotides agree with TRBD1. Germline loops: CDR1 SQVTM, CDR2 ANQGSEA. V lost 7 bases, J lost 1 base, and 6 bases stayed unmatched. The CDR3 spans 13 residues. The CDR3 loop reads CSGVDRAQETQYF. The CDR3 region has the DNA TGCAGCGGAGTCGACAGGGCCCAAGAGACCCAGTACTTC.

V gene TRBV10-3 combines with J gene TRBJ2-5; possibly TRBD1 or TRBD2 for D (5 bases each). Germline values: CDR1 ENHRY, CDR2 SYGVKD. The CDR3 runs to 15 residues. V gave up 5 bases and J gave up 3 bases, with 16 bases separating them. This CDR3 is CAISRGAGEEETQYF. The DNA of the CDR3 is TGTGCCATCAGTAGGGGAGCCGGCGAGGAAGAGACCCAGTACTTC.

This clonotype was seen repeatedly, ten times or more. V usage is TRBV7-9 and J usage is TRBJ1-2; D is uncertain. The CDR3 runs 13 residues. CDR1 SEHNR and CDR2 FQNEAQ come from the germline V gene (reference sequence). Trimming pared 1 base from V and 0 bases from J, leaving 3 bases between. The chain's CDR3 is CASSLVTNYGYTF. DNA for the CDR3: TGTGCCAGCAGCTTAGTAACTAACTATGGCTACACCTTC.

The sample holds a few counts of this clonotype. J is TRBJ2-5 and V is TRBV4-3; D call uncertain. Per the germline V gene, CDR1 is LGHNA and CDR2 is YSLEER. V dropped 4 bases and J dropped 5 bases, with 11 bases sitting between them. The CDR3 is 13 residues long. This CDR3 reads CASSREGWETQYF. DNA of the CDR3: TGCGCCAGCAGCCGAGAAGGATGGGAGACCCAGTACTTC.